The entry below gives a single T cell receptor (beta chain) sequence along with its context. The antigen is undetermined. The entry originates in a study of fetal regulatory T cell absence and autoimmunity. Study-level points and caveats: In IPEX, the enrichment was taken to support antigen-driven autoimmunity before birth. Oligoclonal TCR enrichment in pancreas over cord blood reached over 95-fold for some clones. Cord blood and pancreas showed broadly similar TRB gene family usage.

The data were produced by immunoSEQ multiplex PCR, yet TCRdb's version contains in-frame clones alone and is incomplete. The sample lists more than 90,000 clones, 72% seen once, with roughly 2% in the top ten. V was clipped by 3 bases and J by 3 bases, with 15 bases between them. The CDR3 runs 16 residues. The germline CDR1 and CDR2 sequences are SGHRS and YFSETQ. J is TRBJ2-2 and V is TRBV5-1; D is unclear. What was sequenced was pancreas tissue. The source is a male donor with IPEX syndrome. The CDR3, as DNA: TGCGCCAGCAGCTACCCGGCTGTGTCGTACACCGGGGAGCTGTTTTTT. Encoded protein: CASSYPAVSYTGELFF.